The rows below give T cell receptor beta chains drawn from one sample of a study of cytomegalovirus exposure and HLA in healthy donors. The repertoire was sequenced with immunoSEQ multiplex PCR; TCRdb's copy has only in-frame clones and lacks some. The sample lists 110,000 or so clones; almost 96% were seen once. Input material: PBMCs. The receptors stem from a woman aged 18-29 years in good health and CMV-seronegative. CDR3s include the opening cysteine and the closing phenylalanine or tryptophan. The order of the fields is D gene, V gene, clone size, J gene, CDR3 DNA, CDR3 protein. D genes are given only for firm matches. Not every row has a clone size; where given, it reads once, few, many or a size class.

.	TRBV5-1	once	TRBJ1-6	TGCGCCAGCAGCGGGGCAGGTTCCCAGCCCCTCCACTTT	CASSGAGSQPLHF
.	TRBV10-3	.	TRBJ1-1	TGTGCCATCCGTTCCGGGACAACGAACACTGAAGCTTTCTTT	CAIRSGTTNTEAFF
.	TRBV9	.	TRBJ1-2	TGTGCCAGCAGCCACGAATGGGAGGGCTATGGCTACACCTTC	CASSHEWEGYGYTF
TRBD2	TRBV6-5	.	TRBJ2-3	TGTGCCAGCAGTTTGGGCGGGGGAAAAGGCACAGATACGCAGTATTTT	CASSLGGGKGTDTQYF
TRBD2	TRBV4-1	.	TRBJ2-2	TGCGCCAGCAGCCACGGGGGAACTAGCGGGTTTCTCGGGGAGCTGTTTTTT	CASSHGGTSGFLGELFF
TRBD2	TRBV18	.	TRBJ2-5	TGTGCCAGCTCACCAGCTGGACTAGTAGAGACCCAGTACTTC	CASSPAGLVETQYF
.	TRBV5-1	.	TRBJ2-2	TGCGCCAGCAGCTTGGTTAGCGGAAACACCGGGGAGCTGTTTTTT	CASSLVSGNTGELFF
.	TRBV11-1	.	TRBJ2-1	TGTGCCAGCAGCCCGGGATCTCTGACCTACAATGAGCAGTTCTTC	CASSPGSLTYNEQFF
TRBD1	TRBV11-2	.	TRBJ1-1	TGTGCCAGCAGCGGGGACAGGGCAATGAACACTGAAGCTTTCTTT	CASSGDRAMNTEAFF
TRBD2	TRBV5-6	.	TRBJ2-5	TGTGCCAGCAGCTTGGGACTAGCTGGCCAGTACTTC	CASSLGLAGQYF
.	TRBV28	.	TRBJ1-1	TGTGCCAGCAGCTCCGAGTTAGTAACTGAAGCTTTCTTT	CASSSELVTEAFF
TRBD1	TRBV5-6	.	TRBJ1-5	TGTGCCAGCAGAAGACAGGGGAGCAATCAGCCCCAGCATTTT	CASRRQGSNQPQHF
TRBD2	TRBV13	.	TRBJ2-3	TGTGCCAGCAGCCGGAGTGGGGGGGGCACAGATACGCAGTATTTT	CASSRSGGGTDTQYF
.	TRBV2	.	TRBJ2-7	TGTGCCAGCAAGGTTGGGGCTTTAGGGTACGAGCAGTACTTC	CASKVGALGYEQYF
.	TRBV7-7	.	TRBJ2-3	TGTGCCAGCAGCCTAGGGGCCAGCACAGATACGCAGTATTTT	CASSLGASTDTQYF
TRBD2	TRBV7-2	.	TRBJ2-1	TGTGCCAGCAGCCCATATCCCGGGACTAGTCATAATGAGCAGTTCTTC	CASSPYPGTSHNEQFF
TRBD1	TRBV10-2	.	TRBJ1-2	TGCGCCAGCAGGTTAACAGGGGGCTATGGCTACACCTTC	CASRLTGGYGYTF
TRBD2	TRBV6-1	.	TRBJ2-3	TGTGCCAGCAGTGAACTAGCGGGGGGGCCAGATACGCAGTATTTT	CASSELAGGPDTQYF
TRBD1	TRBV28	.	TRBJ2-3	TGTGCCAGCAGCACCCGGGACAGGAGCAATCAGCCCCAGTATTTT	CASSTRDRSNQPQYF
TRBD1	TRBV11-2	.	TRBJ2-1	TGTGCCAGCAGCAGGGACAGGAGCTCCTACAATGAGCAGTTCTTC	CASSRDRSSYNEQFF
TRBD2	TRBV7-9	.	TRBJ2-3	TGTGCCAGCAGCTTACCAGCGGGGGGAAGCACAGATACGCAGTATTTT	CASSLPAGGSTDTQYF
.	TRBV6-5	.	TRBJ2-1	TGTGCCAGCAGTTACTCAGGGCAGCCCCGAGGGAATGAGCAGTTCTTC	CASSYSGQPRGNEQFF
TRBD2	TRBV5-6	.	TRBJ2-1	TGTGCCAGCAGCTTGCAAGCGGGGGCCTCCTACAATGAGCAGTTCTTC	CASSLQAGASYNEQFF
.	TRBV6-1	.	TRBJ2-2	TGTGCCAGCAGTGAAGCCCCCCTCGTCCCCGGGGAGCTGTTTTTT	CASSEAPLVPGELFF
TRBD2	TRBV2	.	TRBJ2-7	TGTGCCAGCTCAGATCGCGGGGGGGCCGTCTACGAGCAGTACTTC	CASSDRGGAVYEQYF
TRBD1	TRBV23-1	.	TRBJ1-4	TGCGCCAGTATTACAGGGGGAACAACTAATGAAAAACTGTTTTTT	CASITGGTTNEKLFF
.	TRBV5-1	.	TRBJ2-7	TGCGCCAGCAGCTTGGGAACTAACTCCTACGAGCAGTACTTC	CASSLGTNSYEQYF
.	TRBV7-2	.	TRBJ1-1	TGTGCCAGCAGCTTAGGGGGAGGGGCAGGGTTAAACACTGAAGCTTTCTTT	CASSLGGGAGLNTEAFF
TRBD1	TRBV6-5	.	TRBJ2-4	TGTGCCACCTATTCACAGGGGCCGAGGGGAAACATTCAGTACTTC	CATYSQGPRGNIQYF
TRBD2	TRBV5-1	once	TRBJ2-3	TGCGCCAGCAGCTTATACGCGGGGGTGGAAGGGACGCAGTATTTT	CASSLYAGVEGTQYF
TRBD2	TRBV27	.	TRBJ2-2	TGTGCCAGCAAACAGCTCGGGACTAGCGGGGGGGCGACGTACACCGGGGAGCTGTTTTTT	CASKQLGTSGGATYTGELFF
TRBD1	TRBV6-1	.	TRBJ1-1	TGTGCCAGCAGTCGGGACAGGAACACTGAAGCTTTCTTT	CASSRDRNTEAFF
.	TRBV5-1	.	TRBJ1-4	TGCGCCAGCAGCTTGGGCCCTGGCGGACTTAATAATGAAAAACTGTTTTTT	CASSLGPGGLNNEKLFF